This T cell receptor (beta chain) was recorded in a study of blood T cell repertoires in COVID-19. Study-wide background: Nucleic acid was either cDNA or gDNA, and it came from T cells, B-cell-depleted T cells, or PBMCs.

Trimming removed 4 bases at V and 1 base at J, with 14 bases between. The germline V gene has CDR1 SEHNR and CDR2 FQNEAQ (reference sequence). The CDR3 totals 15 residues. Original methodology: Amplification of reference gene primers was used by the study to estimate nucleated cell counts. Clones were read by immunoSEQ multiplex PCR, and TCRdb kept only the in-frame ones, dropping some. V and J calls plus clone size are reproduced from that table; the DNA served to infer D and trimming. The sample has fewer than 150,000 clones; 90% are singletons. Seattle cases were enrolled at active infection and followed longitudinally.

The sequence was obtained from a woman aged 60-70 years with COVID-19, enrolled during active disease. Source material: peripheral blood. The chain has TRBV7-9 and TRBJ2-7, with D possibly matching TRBD1 (6 bases). CDR3 DNA: TGTGCCAGCAGCTCGACCGCGGACAGTTCCTACGAGCAGTACTTC. Encoded protein: CASSSTADSSYEQYF.